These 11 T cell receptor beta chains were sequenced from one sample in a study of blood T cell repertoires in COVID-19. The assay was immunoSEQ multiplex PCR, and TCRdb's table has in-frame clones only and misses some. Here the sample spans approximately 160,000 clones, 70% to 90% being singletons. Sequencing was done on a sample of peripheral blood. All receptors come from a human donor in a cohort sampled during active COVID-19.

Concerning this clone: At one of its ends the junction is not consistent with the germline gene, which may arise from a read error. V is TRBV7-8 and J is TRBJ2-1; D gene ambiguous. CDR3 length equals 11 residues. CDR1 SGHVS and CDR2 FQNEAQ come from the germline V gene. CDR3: CASSLNNEQFF. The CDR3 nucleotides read TGTGCCAGCAGCTTAAACAACGAGCAGTTCTTC. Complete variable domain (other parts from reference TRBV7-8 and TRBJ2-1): GAGVSQSPRYKVAKRGQDVALRCDPISGHVSLFWYQQALGQGPEFLTYFQNEAQLDKSGLPSDRFFAERPEGSVSTLKIQRTQQEDSAVYLCASSLNNEQFFGPGTRLTVL.

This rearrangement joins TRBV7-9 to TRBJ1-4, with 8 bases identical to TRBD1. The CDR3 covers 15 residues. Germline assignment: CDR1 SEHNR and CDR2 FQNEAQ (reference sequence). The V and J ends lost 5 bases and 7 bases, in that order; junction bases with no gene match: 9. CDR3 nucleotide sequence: TGTGCCAGCAGCCCAAGACAGGGGATGGTTGAAAAACTGTTTTTT. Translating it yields CASSPRQGMVEKLFF.

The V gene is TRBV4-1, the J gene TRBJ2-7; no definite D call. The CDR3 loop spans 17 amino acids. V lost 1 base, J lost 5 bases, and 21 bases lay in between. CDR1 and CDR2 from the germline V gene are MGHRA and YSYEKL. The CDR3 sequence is CASSQVPPRPPLHEQYF. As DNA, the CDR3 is TGCGCCAGCAGCCAAGTTCCTCCTAGACCTCCGCTACACGAGCAGTACTTC.

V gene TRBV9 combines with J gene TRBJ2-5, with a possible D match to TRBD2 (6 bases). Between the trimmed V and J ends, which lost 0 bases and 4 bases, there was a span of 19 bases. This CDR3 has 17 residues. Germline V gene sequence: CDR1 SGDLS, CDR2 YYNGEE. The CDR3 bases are TGTGCCAGCAGCGTAGCTACTCGGATCGGGGGTGGAGAGACCCAGTACTTC. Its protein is CASSVATRIGGGETQYF.

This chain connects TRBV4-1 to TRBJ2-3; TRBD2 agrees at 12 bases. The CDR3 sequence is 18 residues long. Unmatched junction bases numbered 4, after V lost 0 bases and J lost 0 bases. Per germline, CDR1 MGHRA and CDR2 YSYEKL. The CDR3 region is CASSQDPTSGGSTDTQYF. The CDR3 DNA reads TGCGCCAGCAGCCAAGATCCGACTAGCGGGGGTAGCACAGATACGCAGTATTTT.

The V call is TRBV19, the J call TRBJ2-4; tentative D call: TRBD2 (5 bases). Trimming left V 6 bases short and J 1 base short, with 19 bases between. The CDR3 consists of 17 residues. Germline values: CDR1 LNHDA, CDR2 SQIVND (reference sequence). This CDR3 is CASRALAPERAKNIQYF. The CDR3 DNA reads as TGTGCCAGTAGGGCCCTAGCTCCAGAGCGGGCCAAAAACATTCAGTACTTC. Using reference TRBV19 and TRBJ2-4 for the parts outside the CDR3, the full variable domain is DGGITQSPKYLFRKEGQNVTLSCEQNLNHDAMYWYRQDPGQGLRLIYYSQIVNDFQKGDIAEGYSVSREKKESFPLTVTSAQKNPTAFYLCASRALAPERAKNIQYFGAGTRLSVL.

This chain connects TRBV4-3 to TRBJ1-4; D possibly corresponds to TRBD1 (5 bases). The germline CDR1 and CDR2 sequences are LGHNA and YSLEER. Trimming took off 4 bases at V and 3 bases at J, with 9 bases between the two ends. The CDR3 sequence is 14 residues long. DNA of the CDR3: TGCGCCAGCAGCCCCACCAGGGCTAATGAAAAACTGTTTTTT. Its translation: CASSPTRANEKLFF.

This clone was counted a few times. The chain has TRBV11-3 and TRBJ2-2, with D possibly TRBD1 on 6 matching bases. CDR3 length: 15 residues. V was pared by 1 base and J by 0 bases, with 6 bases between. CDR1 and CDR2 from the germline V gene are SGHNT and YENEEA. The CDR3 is CASSLGTANTGELFF. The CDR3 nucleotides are TGTGCCAGCAGCTTAGGGACAGCGAACACCGGGGAGCTGTTTTTT.

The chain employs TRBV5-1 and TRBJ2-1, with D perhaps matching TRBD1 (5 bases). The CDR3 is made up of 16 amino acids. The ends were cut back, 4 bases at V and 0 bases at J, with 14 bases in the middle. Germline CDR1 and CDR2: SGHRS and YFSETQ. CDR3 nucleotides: TGCGCCAGCAGCCAGACACAGGTGAGCTCCTACAATGAGCAGTTCTTC. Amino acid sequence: CASSQTQVSSYNEQFF.

The CDR3: CASSRDRRIAFF. For the CDR3, the DNA is TGTGCCAGCAGCCGGGACAGGAGGATAGCTTTCTTT. The chain carries TRBV14 and TRBJ1-1, with 8 bases lining up with TRBD1. Germline V gene sequence: CDR1 SGHDN, CDR2 FVKESK. The CDR3 runs to 12 residues. V lost 4 bases to trimming and J lost 10 bases; unmatched junction nucleotides: 5.

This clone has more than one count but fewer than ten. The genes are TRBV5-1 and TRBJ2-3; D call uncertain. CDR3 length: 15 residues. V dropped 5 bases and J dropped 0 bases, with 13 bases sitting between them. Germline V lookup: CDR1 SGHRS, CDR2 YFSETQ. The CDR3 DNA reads TGCGCCAGCAGGGATGAGGTATTCAGCACAGATACGCAGTATTTT. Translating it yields CASRDEVFSTDTQYF.